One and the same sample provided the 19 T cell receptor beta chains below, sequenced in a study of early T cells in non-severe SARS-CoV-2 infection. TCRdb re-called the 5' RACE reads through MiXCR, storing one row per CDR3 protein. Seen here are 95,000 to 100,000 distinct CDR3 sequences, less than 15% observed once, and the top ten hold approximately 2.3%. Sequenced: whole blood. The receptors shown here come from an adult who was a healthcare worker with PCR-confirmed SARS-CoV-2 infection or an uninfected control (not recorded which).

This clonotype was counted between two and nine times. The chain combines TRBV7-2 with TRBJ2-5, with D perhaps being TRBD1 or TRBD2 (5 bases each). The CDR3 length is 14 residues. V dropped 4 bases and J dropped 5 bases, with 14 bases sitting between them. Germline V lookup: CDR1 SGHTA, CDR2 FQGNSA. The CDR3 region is CASSSGTHRETQYF. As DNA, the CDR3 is TGTGCCAGCAGCTCTGGGACCCACAGGGAGACCCAGTACTTC.

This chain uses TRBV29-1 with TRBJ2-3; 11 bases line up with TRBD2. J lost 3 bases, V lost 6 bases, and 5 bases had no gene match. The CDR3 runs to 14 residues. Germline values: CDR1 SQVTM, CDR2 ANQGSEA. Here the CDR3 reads CSVIIAGGTDTQYF. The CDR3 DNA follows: TGCAGCGTCATCATAGCGGGGGGGACAGATACGCAGTATTTT.

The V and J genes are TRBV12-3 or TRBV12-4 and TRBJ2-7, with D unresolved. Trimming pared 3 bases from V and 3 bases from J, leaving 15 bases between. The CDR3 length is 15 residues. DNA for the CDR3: TGTGCCAGCAGTTTGCTCTCTAGTGGTTACTACGAGCAGTACTTC. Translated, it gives CASSLLSSGYYEQYF.

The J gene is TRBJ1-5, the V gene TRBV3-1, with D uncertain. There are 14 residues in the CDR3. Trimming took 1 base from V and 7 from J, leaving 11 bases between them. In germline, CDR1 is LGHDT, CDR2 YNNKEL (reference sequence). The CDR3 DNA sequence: TGTGCCAGCAGCCAAGGGGGTAATGGACAGCCCCAGCATTTT. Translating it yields CASSQGGNGQPQHF. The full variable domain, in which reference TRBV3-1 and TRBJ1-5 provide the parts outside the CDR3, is DTAVSQTPKYLVTQMGNDKSIKCEQNLGHDTMYWYKQDSKKFLKIMFSYNNKELIINETVPNRFSPKSPDKAHLNLHINSLELGDSAVYFCASSQGGNGQPQHFGDGTRLSIL.

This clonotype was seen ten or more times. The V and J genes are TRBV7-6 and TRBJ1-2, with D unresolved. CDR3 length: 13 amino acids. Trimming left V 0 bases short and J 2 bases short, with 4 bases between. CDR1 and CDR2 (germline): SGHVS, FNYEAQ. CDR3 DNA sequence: TGTGCCAGCAGCTTAGCGGGAAACTATGGCTACACCTTC. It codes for CASSLAGNYGYTF.

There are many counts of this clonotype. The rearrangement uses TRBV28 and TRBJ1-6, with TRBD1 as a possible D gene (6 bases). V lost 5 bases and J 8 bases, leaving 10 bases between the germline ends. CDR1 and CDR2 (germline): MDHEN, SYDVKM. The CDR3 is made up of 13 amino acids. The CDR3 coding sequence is TGTGCCAGCAGTCTAGGGGGGCATTCACCCCTCCACTTT. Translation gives CASSLGGHSPLHF.

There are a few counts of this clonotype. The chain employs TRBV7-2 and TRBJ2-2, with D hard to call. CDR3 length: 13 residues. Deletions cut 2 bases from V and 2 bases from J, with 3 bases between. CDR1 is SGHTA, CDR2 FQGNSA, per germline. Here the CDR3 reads CASSLSNTGELFF. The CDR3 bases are TGTGCCAGCAGCTTATCTAACACCGGGGAGCTGTTTTTT.

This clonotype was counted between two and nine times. Here the CDR3 reads CASSPPMNTEAFF. CDR3 coding DNA: TGTGCCAGCAGTCCACCGATGAACACTGAAGCTTTCTTT. The J gene is TRBJ1-1, the V gene TRBV6-5, with unresolved D. This CDR3 spans 13 amino acids. CDR1 is MNHEY and CDR2 is SVGAGI in the germline V gene. Trimming removed 5 bases from V and 0 bases from J, with 7 bases in between.

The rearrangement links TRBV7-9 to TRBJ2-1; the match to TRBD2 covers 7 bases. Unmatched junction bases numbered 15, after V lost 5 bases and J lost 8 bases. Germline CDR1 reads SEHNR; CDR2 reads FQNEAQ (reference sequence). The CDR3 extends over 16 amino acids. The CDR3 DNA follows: TGTGCCAGCAGCCCGGGACTACTACCATGGAGCGATGAGCAGTTCTTC. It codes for CASSPGLLPWSDEQFF.

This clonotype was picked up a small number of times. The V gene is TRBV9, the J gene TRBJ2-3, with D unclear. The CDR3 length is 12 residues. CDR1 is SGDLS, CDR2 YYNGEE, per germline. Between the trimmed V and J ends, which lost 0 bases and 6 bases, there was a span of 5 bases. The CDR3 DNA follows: TGTGCCAGCAGCGTAGAGTGGGATACGCAGTATTTT. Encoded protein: CASSVEWDTQYF.

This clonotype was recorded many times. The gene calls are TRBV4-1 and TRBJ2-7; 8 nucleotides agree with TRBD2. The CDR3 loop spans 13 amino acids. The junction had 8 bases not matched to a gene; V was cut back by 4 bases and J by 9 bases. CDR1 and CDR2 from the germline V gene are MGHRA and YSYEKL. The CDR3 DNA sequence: TGCGCCAGCAGCCTACGGTCTAGCGGGTTGCAGTACTTC. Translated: CASSLRSSGLQYF.

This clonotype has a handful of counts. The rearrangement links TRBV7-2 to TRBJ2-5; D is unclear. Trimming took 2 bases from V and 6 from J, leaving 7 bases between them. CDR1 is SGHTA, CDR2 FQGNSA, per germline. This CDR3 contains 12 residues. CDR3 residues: CASSLPMQTQYF. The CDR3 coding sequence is TGTGCCAGCAGCTTACCCATGCAGACCCAGTACTTC.

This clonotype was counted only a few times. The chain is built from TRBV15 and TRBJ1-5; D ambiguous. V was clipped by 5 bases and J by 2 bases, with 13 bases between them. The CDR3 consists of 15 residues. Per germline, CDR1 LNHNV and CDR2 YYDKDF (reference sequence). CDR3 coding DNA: TGTGCCACCAGCTCCACGGGAGGAGGCAATCAGCCCCAGCATTTT. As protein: CATSSTGGGNQPQHF.

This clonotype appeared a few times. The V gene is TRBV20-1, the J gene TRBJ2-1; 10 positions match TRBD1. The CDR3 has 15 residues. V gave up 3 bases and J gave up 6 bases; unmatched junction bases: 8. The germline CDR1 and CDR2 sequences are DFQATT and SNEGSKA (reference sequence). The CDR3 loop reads CSASLGQGRGNEQFF. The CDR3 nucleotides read TGCAGTGCTAGCTTGGGACAGGGGAGGGGCAATGAGCAGTTCTTC.

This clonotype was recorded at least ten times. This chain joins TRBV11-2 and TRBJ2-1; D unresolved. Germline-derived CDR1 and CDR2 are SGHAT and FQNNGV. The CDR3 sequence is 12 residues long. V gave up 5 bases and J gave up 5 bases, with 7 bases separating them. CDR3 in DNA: TGTGCCAGCAGCCCGATCGACAATGAGCAGTTCTTC. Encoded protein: CASSPIDNEQFF.

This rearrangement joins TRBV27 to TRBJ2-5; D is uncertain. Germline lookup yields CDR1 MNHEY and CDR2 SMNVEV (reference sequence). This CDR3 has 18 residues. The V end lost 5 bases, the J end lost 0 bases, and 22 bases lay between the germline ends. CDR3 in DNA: TGTGCCAGCAGTCAAATCAATCCGAAAACCGACTACCAAGAGACCCAGTACTTC. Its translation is CASSQINPKTDYQETQYF.

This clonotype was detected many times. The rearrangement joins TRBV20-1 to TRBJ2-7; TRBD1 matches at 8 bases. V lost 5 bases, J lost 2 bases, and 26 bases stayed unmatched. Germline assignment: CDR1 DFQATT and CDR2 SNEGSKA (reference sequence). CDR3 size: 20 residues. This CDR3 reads CSAGSGSGTGITLLPYEQYF. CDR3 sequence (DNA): TGCAGTGCTGGATCCGGTTCCGGGACAGGTATTACCCTCTTACCCTACGAGCAGTACTTC.

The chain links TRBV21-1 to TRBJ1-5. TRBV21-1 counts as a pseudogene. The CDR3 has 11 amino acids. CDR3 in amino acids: CASSTNEPQHF. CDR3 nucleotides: TGTGCCAGCAGCACAAATGAGCCCCAGCATTTT.

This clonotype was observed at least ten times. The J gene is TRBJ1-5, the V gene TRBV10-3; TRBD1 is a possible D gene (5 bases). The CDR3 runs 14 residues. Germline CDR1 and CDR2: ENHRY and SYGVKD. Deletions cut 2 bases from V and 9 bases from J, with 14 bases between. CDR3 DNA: TGTGCCATCAGTGAGGAGTCTTACGGGGGGCCCCAGCATTTT. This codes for CAISEESYGGPQHF.